The text below deals with one T cell receptor (beta chain). This sample is drawn from a study of blood T cell repertoires in COVID-19. The overall study: T cells, B-cell-depleted T cells, or PBMCs provided the cDNA or gDNA that served as material.

Sequenced by immunoSEQ multiplex PCR; TCRdb stores in-frame clones only, minus some. The sample contains 190,000 or so clones, around 80% of which appear only once. The V end was cut by 1 base, the J end by 4 bases, with 10 bases between. CDR3 length: 14 residues. The V gene's germline CDR1 is SGHAT and CDR2 FQNNGV. The chain joins TRBV11-2 to TRBJ1-2; weak D call: TRBD1 (5 bases). Sequencing input: peripheral blood. The source is a man in his forties or fifties with active or convalescent COVID-19. CDR3 amino acids: CASSLAGGGYGYTF. The DNA of the CDR3 is TGTGCCAGCAGCTTAGCCGGGGGGGGCTATGGCTACACCTTC.